Each of the 15 T cell receptor beta chains below was sequenced from the same sample in a study of T cell responses to AZD1222 COVID-19 vaccine. The protocol was immunoSEQ multiplex PCR, while the TCRdb copy is restricted to in-frame clones and leaves out a portion. This sample yields 150,000 or so clones, of which approximately 90% are seen a single time; around 22% belongs to the top ten. The input for sequencing was peripheral blood, taken on day 0 of AZD1222 vaccination. These receptors were taken from an adult in good health.

The rearrangement uses TRBV9 and TRBJ1-3; D gene uncertain. Germline V gene data show CDR1 as SGDLS and CDR2 as YYNGEE. The CDR3 has 14 amino acids. V was trimmed by 0 bases and J by 1 base, leaving 5 bases between them. Here the CDR3 reads CASSVGPSGNTIYF. CDR3 DNA: TGTGCCAGCAGCGTAGGGCCTTCTGGAAACACCATATATTTT. Full variable domain (remainder filled in from reference TRBV9 and TRBJ1-3): DSGVTQTPKHLITATGQRVTLRCSPRSGDLSVYWYQQSLDQGLQFLIQYYNGEERAKGNILERFSAQQFPDLHSELNLSSLELGDSALYFCASSVGPSGNTIYFGEGSWLTVV.

The sample holds one count of this clone. The CDR3 sequence: CASSKQTGTFNTEAFF. CDR3 coding DNA: TGTGCCAGCAGCAAACAAACCGGGACATTTAACACTGAAGCTTTCTTT. This chain connects TRBV7-2 to TRBJ1-1; D possibly corresponds to TRBD1 (6 bases). There are 16 residues in the CDR3. V was pared by 5 bases and J by 2 bases, with 18 bases between. Germline V lookup: CDR1 SGHTA, CDR2 FQGNSA.

The rearrangement joins TRBV7-9 to TRBJ2-7, with TRBD1 matching 11 bases. Germline assignment: CDR1 SEHNR and CDR2 FQNEAQ (reference sequence). J lost 6 bases, V lost 1 base, and 5 bases had no gene match. CDR3 size: 15 residues. CDR3 in amino acids: CASSLGAGTGGEQYF. The CDR3 nucleotides read TGTGCCAGCAGCTTAGGAGCCGGGACAGGGGGCGAGCAGTACTTC.

In DNA, the CDR3 is TGTGCCAGCAGCCTCAGAGGAGCCATGAACACTGAAGCTTTCTTT. This sequence encodes CASSLRGAMNTEAFF. The chain employs TRBV6-5 and TRBJ1-1; D uncertain. In germline, CDR1 is MNHEY, CDR2 SVGAGI. Trimming took 6 bases from V and 0 from J, leaving 14 bases between them. This CDR3 spans 15 amino acids.

The V gene is TRBV4-3, the J gene TRBJ1-2; 9 bases align to TRBD1. CDR1 is LGHNA, CDR2 YSLEER, per germline. This CDR3 is 15 amino acids long. V was clipped by 1 base and J by 7 bases; unmatched bases: 7. In DNA, the CDR3 is TGCGCCAGCAGCCAAGTGGGACAGGGCCGATCTGGCTACACCTTC. Translated, it gives CASSQVGQGRSGYTF.

The genes are TRBV6-2 or TRBV6-3 and TRBJ1-5; TRBD1 is a possible D gene (6 bases). CDR3 length equals 14 residues. Per germline, CDR1 MNHEY and CDR2 SVGEGT. V lost 4 bases to trimming and J lost 4 bases, with 11 bases between them. The CDR3 here is CASSFVQGNQPQHF. As DNA, the CDR3 is TGTGCCAGCAGTTTTGTGCAGGGGAATCAGCCCCAGCATTTT.

CDR3 coding DNA: TGTGCCAGCAGACCTAAGGGGGTAGGAGAGACCCAGTACTTC. Translating gives CASRPKGVGETQYF. The rearrangement joins TRBV6-5 to TRBJ2-5; D is possibly TRBD1 (6 bases). The germline V gene has CDR1 MNHEY and CDR2 SVGAGI. Trimming removed 6 bases from V and 4 bases from J, with 15 bases in between. The CDR3 has 14 amino acids.

The V call is TRBV28, the J call TRBJ2-4; TRBD1 agrees at 8 bases. The germline V gene has CDR1 MDHEN and CDR2 SYDVKM. Losses at the gene ends were 2 bases for V and 1 base for J; bases not matched to a gene: 1. The CDR3 contains 15 residues. CDR3 bases: TGTGCCAGCAGTTTAGGGGACAGGGCCAAAAACATTCAGTACTTC. Amino acids: CASSLGDRAKNIQYF.

This clone has only one observation. V and J are TRBV28 and TRBJ1-2, with 7 bases lining up with TRBD1. The junction had 11 bases not matched to a gene; V was cut back by 5 bases and J by 2 bases. The CDR3 runs 16 residues. CDR1 is MDHEN and CDR2 is SYDVKM in the germline V gene. Here the CDR3 DNA reads TGTGCCAGCAGTCCCTCAGGCCAGGGGGACAACTATGGCTACACCTTC. This codes for CASSPSGQGDNYGYTF.

V gene TRBV9 combines with J gene TRBJ2-5; D is uncertain. The germline V and J ends were trimmed by 4 bases and 5 bases, with 18 bases remaining between them. The CDR3 covers 15 residues. Germline V CDR1 and CDR2: SGDLS, YYNGEE. CDR3 protein: CASSLVGQLEETQYF. Here the CDR3 DNA reads TGTGCCAGCAGCCTAGTTGGGCAGCTAGAGGAGACCCAGTACTTC.

This clone was seen only once. The chain couples TRBV3-1 (or the pseudogene TRBV3-2) to TRBJ2-1; 8 bases are shared with TRBD2. The CDR3 extends over 17 amino acids. CDR1 and CDR2 from the germline V gene are LGHDT and YNNKEL (reference sequence). J gave up 0 bases and V 4 bases, and 8 bases lay outside the gene matches. The CDR3 DNA is TGTGCCAGCAGCCCCCCCCGCGGGGGGAGCTCCTACAATGAGCAGTTCTTC. It yields the protein CASSPPRGGSSYNEQFF.

This clone has just a few counts. The CDR3 region is CASSNSLAGGTDTQYF. CDR3 bases: TGTGCCAGCAGCAATTCGCTAGCGGGGGGAACAGATACGCAGTATTTT. The rearrangement joins TRBV27 to TRBJ2-3; the match to TRBD2 covers 11 bases. The CDR3 has 16 amino acids. The trim removed 6 bases at V and 3 bases at J, leaving 8 bases unmatched. Germline V gene sequence: CDR1 MNHEY, CDR2 SMNVEV (reference sequence).

The chain recombines TRBV7-3 with TRBJ1-3, with no clear D. CDR1 and CDR2 (germline): SGHTA, FQGTGA. The length of the CDR3 is 16 residues. V was shortened by 2 bases and J by 0 bases, with 11 bases between the two germline ends. The CDR3 spells CASSLLGPSSGNTIYF. The CDR3 region has the DNA TGTGCCAGCAGCTTACTGGGCCCGAGCTCTGGAAACACCATATATTTT. Full variable domain (rest looked up from reference TRBV7-3 and TRBJ1-3): GAGVSQTPSNKVTEKGKYVELRCDPISGHTALYWYRQSLGQGPEFLIYFQGTGAADDSGLPNDRFFAVRPEGSVSTLKIQRTERGDSAVYLCASSLLGPSSGNTIYFGEGSWLTVV.

This clone has just one count. The V call is TRBV9, the J call TRBJ2-1; TRBD2 matches at 14 bases. With 0 bases clipped from V and 7 bases from J, the junction kept 3 bases outside the gene matches. The germline V gene encodes CDR1 SGDLS and CDR2 YYNGEE. CDR3 length: 16 amino acids. Here the CDR3 reads CASSVAGTSGGNEQFF. CDR3 DNA sequence: TGTGCCAGCAGCGTAGCCGGGACTAGCGGGGGAAATGAGCAGTTCTTC.

The chain employs TRBV18 and TRBJ2-2; 9 bases line up with TRBD2. The junction had 6 bases not matched to a gene; V was cut back by 3 bases and J by 4 bases. The CDR3 has 16 residues. CDR1 and CDR2 (germline): KGHSH, LQKENI. The CDR3 sequence is CASSPSGGLTTGELFF. The CDR3 nucleotides are TGTGCCAGCTCACCTAGCGGGGGACTAACCACCGGGGAGCTGTTTTTT.